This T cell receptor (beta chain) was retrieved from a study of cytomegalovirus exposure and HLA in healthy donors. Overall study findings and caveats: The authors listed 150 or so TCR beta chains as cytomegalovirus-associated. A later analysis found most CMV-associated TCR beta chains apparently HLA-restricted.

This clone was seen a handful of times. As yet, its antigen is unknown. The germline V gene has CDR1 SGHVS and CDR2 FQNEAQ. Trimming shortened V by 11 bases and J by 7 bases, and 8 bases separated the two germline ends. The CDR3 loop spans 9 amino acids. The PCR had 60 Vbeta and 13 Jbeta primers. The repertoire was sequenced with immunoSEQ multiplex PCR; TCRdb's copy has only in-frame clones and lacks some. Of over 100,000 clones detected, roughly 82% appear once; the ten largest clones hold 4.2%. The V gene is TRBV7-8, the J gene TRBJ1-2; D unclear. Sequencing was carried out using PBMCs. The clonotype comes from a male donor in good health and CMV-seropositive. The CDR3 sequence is CARFSGYTF. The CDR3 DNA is TGTGCCCGGTTTTCTGGCTACACCTTC.